The 18 T cell receptor beta chains listed next were all sequenced from one sample in a study of T cell changes during pregnancy in multiple sclerosis. Some clones are missing from TCRdb's copy, which holds only in-frame ones; the method was immunoSEQ multiplex PCR. The sample holds 65,000 to 95,000 clones, over 85% seen once. The specimen was peripheral blood, collected in the second trimester of pregnancy. These receptors originate from a female donor in good health, enrolled as a control in a pregnancy study.

This chain uses TRBV5-6 with TRBJ2-2; 12 bases map to TRBD2. From germline, CDR1 is SGHDT and CDR2 YYEEEE. The length of the CDR3 is 17 residues. The V and J ends lost 4 bases and 5 bases, in that order; junction bases with no gene match: 9. The CDR3 loop is CASSGLPGTSGTGELFF. The CDR3 region has the DNA TGTGCCAGCAGCGGGCTGCCCGGGACTAGCGGGACCGGGGAGCTGTTTTTT.

The chain is built from TRBV29-1 and TRBJ2-1; 9 bases align to TRBD2. Germline CDR1 and CDR2: SQVTM and ANQGSEA. Losses at the gene ends were 4 bases for V and 2 bases for J; bases not matched to a gene: 3. The CDR3 consists of 14 residues. The CDR3 region has the DNA TGCAGCGTTGGACTAGCGGTTACCTACAATGAGCAGTTCTTC. The encoded protein is CSVGLAVTYNEQFF.

The chain links TRBV5-1 to TRBJ2-1; possible D gene TRBD1, 6 bases. V was pared by 2 bases and J by 2 bases, with 8 bases between. The germline CDR1 and CDR2 sequences are SGHRS and YFSETQ. The CDR3 totals 14 residues. The CDR3 reads CASSFQGTYNEQFF. The CDR3 DNA reads as TGCGCCAGCAGCTTTCAGGGGACCTACAATGAGCAGTTCTTC.

On this clone: At the DNA level, this CDR3 is encoded by other sequences in the same sample as well. This chain uses TRBV27 with TRBJ2-7, with 7 bases fitting TRBD2. From germline, CDR1 is MNHEY and CDR2 SMNVEV (reference sequence). The CDR3 is 14 residues long. The V and J ends lost 3 bases and 1 base, in that order; junction bases with no gene match: 3. The CDR3 DNA reads as TGTGCCAGCAGTTTGTTCGGGGGGTCCTACGAGCAGTACTTC. Residues: CASSLFGGSYEQYF.

The rearrangement joins TRBV28 to TRBJ1-1; 8 nucleotides line up with TRBD1. The V gene's germline CDR1 is MDHEN and CDR2 SYDVKM. The V and J ends lost 4 bases and 6 bases, in that order; junction bases with no gene match: 13. This CDR3 is built from 16 residues. CDR3 region: CASSSSGGAVPAEAFF. As DNA, the CDR3 is TGTGCCAGCAGTTCTTCAGGGGGCGCAGTTCCGGCTGAAGCTTTCTTT.

The chain couples TRBV6-6 to TRBJ1-2; 9 bases line up with TRBD1. The CDR3 loop spans 15 amino acids. J gave up 2 bases and V 6 bases, and 7 bases lay outside the gene matches. CDR1 is MNHNY and CDR2 is SVGAGI in the germline V gene (reference sequence). The CDR3, as DNA: TGTGCCAGCAGCCCCGGGACAGGGTTAAACTATGGCTACACCTTC. It yields the protein CASSPGTGLNYGYTF.

CDR3: CASSLPPSRGSYNSPLHF. CDR3 coding DNA: TGTGCCAGCAGCTTGCCCCCGTCCAGGGGGTCCTATAATTCACCCCTCCACTTT. This sequence joins TRBV5-6 and TRBJ1-6; TRBD1 aligns across 7 bases. Trimming at V came to 1 base and at J to 1 base, leaving 8 bases not matched to a gene. The CDR3 spans 18 residues. Looked up from germline, CDR1 is SGHDT and CDR2 is YYEEEE. The complete variable domain, with remaining parts taken from reference TRBV5-6 and TRBJ1-6, reads DAGVTQSPTHLIKTRGQQVTLRCSPKSGHDTVSWYQQALGQGPQFIFQYYEEEERQRGNFPDRFSGHQFPNYSSELNVNALLLGDSALYLCASSLPPSRGSYNSPLHFGNGTRLTVT.

V usage is TRBV5-6 and J usage is TRBJ2-7, with unresolved D. The CDR3 spans 13 residues. V dropped 0 bases and J dropped 5 bases, with 9 bases sitting between them. From germline, CDR1 is SGHDT and CDR2 YYEEEE. Written as DNA, the CDR3 is TGTGCCAGCAGCTTGGTCCAGTTCGACGAGCAGTACTTC. Residues: CASSLVQFDEQYF.

This sequence joins TRBV5-4 and TRBJ2-1; maybe TRBD2 (6 bases). Germline V gives CDR1 SGHNT, CDR2 YYREEE (reference sequence). The CDR3 runs to 16 residues. Deletions cut 4 bases from V and 4 bases from J, with 18 bases between. CDR3 in amino acids: CASSPGGAGAYNEQFF. For the CDR3, the DNA is TGTGCCAGCAGCCCGGGCGGGGCGGGCGCGTACAATGAGCAGTTCTTC.

This rearrangement joins TRBV28 to TRBJ2-7; D possibly corresponds to TRBD1 (5 bases). V lost 3 bases to trimming and J lost 6 bases, with 21 bases between them. CDR3 length: 16 amino acids. From germline, CDR1 is MDHEN and CDR2 SYDVKM. The CDR3 loop reads CASSFMRTGLGSEQYF. As DNA, the CDR3 is TGTGCCAGCAGTTTTATGCGTACAGGTTTGGGCTCCGAGCAGTACTTC.

This rearrangement joins TRBV7-2 to TRBJ2-1; D gene uncertain. The CDR3 has 12 residues. V lost 1 base to trimming and J lost 10 bases, with 8 bases between them. The germline gives CDR1 SGHTA, CDR2 FQGNSA. CDR3 residues: CASSLVTGEQFF. As DNA, the CDR3 is TGTGCCAGCAGCTTAGTAACCGGGGAGCAGTTCTTC.

In its sample, this clone was seen once. Relative to the germline gene, one junction end is altered; a read error may explain this. The chain joins TRBV28 to TRBJ2-3, with TRBD2 as a possible D gene (7 bases). The CDR3 consists of 12 residues. Germline loops: CDR1 MDHEN, CDR2 SYDVKM. CDR3 loop: CASSPLRGAGNF. The CDR3, as DNA: TGTGCCAGCAGTCCCCTTCGGGGGGCGGGGAATTTT.

The chain is built from TRBV6-5 and TRBJ2-1, with 12 nucleotides matching TRBD2. The junction had 4 bases not matched to a gene; V was cut back by 4 bases and J by 6 bases. This CDR3 comprises 15 residues. Germline CDR1 reads MNHEY; CDR2 reads SVGAGI. The DNA for the CDR3 is TGTGCCAGCAGTTTGGGACTAGCGGGCGTCAATGAGCAGTTCTTC. This encodes CASSLGLAGVNEQFF.

The chain uses TRBV27 and TRBJ1-2; no firm D call. Germline loops: CDR1 MNHEY, CDR2 SMNVEV (reference sequence). The CDR3 has 13 residues. Trimming took 0 bases from V and 8 from J, leaving 10 bases between them. The CDR3 nucleotides are TGTGCCAGCAGTTTATCCGGGCGGGAGGGCTACACCTTC. It is translated as CASSLSGREGYTF.

The genes are TRBV6-1 and TRBJ2-1; weak D call: TRBD1 (6 bases). The CDR3 runs 13 residues. V shed 4 bases and J shed 8 bases, with 12 bases lying between them. CDR1 is MNHNS and CDR2 is SASEGT in the germline V gene. CDR3 sequence (DNA): TGTGCCAGCAGTGGTCAGGGGTTCGATGAGCAGTTCTTC. This sequence encodes CASSGQGFDEQFF.

The chain joins TRBV2 to TRBJ2-7, with D possibly TRBD1 on 6 matching bases. The germline V and J ends were trimmed by 7 bases and 5 bases, with 18 bases remaining between them. Per the germline V gene, CDR1 is SNHLY and CDR2 is FYNNEI. This CDR3 comprises 14 residues. The CDR3: CASMSRQGTDEQYF. CDR3 DNA: TGTGCCAGCATGAGTAGGCAGGGGACCGACGAGCAGTACTTC.

This clone occurred a few times. The chain links TRBV6-6 to TRBJ2-7; D may be TRBD2 (6 bases). CDR1 is MNHNY, CDR2 SVGAGI, per germline (reference sequence). Trimming shortened V by 4 bases and J by 5 bases, and 18 bases separated the two germline ends. CDR3 length: 15 residues. The CDR3 nucleotides are TGTGCCAGCAGTTCACCCCCGGGGAGGACGGACGAGCAGTACTTC. Translated, it gives CASSSPPGRTDEQYF.

The rearrangement links TRBV5-1 to TRBJ2-3; D not resolved. With 1 base removed from V and 1 base from J, the gap between germline ends came to 4 bases. The germline V gene encodes CDR1 SGHRS and CDR2 YFSETQ. The CDR3 runs 13 residues. The CDR3 sequence is CASSLRGTDTQYF. The CDR3, as DNA: TGCGCCAGCAGCTTGCGGGGCACAGATACGCAGTATTTT.